Listed below are T cell receptor beta chains from one sample, sequenced in a study of cytomegalovirus exposure and HLA in healthy donors. TCRdb keeps only in-frame clones here, not all; method: immunoSEQ multiplex PCR. The sample has about 150,000 clones, over 70% seen once. Sequencing used PBMCs. Receptors were obtained from a woman in her thirties or forties in good health and CMV-seropositive. CDR3s include the opening cysteine and the closing phenylalanine or tryptophan. D genes are given only for firm matches. Expanded clones get a size class; other rows say once, few or many, or leave the size out.

D gene,J gene,V gene,clone size,CDR3 DNA,CDR3 protein
NA,TRBJ2-5,TRBV30,NA,TGTGCCAGATCGGGGGGCCCGTTAGAGACCCAGTACTTC,CARSGGPLETQYF
TRBD1,TRBJ2-1,TRBV9,NA,TGTGCCAGCAGCGTAGCGGTCGCGGACAGGGGCGACAATGAGCAGTTCTTC,CASSVAVADRGDNEQFF
NA,TRBJ2-5,TRBV4-3,NA,TGCGCCAGCAGCCAAAAGGACACCTCTCAAGAGACCCAGTACTTC,CASSQKDTSQETQYF
TRBD1,TRBJ1-1,TRBV7-8,few,TGTGCCAGCAGCAAGGACAGGGCTGGGCTGAAAGCTTTCTTT,CASSKDRAGLKAFF
NA,TRBJ2-4,TRBV19,NA,TGTGCCAGTAGTCGGGAACACGAGGCGAAAAACATTCAGTACTTC,CASSREHEAKNIQYF
TRBD2,TRBJ2-5,TRBV2,NA,TGTGCCAGCAGTGATCGGACTAGCGGGGGGGCCCAGTACTTC,CASSDRTSGGAQYF
TRBD2,TRBJ2-3,TRBV4-3,NA,TGCGCCAGCAGCCAAGAAATAGCGGGGGTTGGGGCGCAGTATTTT,CASSQEIAGVGAQYF
NA,TRBJ1-1,TRBV6-5,NA,TGTGCCAGCAGTTACTTCGGGGTGAACACTGAAGCTTTCTTT,CASSYFGVNTEAFF
TRBD1,TRBJ1-6,TRBV11-1,NA,TGTGCCAGCAGCCGGGGGACAGCGAATTCACCCCTCCACTTT,CASSRGTANSPLHF
NA,TRBJ2-4,TRBV5-1,NA,TGCGCCAGCAGCGATCTGATCAGTCAGTACTTC,CASSDLISQYF
TRBD1,TRBJ1-2,TRBV5-4,NA,TGTGCCACCGCAACAGGGGGCGGTGGCTACACCTTC,CATATGGGGYTF
NA,TRBJ2-6,TRBV19,NA,TGTGCCAGTAGCGTCTTAAGTTCCAGCTCTGGGGCCAACGTCCTGACTTTC,CASSVLSSSSGANVLTF
NA,TRBJ2-1,TRBV7-9,NA,TGTGCCAGCAGCTTAGCGGCCGGGTTCCGGGAGCAGTTCTTC,CASSLAAGFREQFF
NA,TRBJ1-6,TRBV30,NA,TGTGCCTGGAGTGCCCGGGGGGGAGGGAATTCACCCCTCCACTTT,CAWSARGGGNSPLHF
TRBD1,TRBJ1-2,TRBV5-4,few,TGTGCCAGCAGCGATGCCCGCCTTCGGACAGGGGAATTCGGCTACACCTTC,CASSDARLRTGEFGYTF
NA,TRBJ2-2,TRBV5-1,NA,TGCGCCAGCAGCTTGTGGTCAGACACCGGCACCGGGGAGCTGTTTTTT,CASSLWSDTGTGELFF
NA,TRBJ2-1,TRBV30,NA,TGTGCCTGGAGTGAACAACTAGGGGGGGTGCAGTTCTTC,CAWSEQLGGVQFF
NA,TRBJ1-1,TRBV29-1,NA,TGCAGCGTTGAAGCCCCCAGGGCGGAAACTGAAGCTTTCTTT,CSVEAPRAETEAFF
NA,TRBJ2-5,TRBV18,NA,TGTGCCAGCTCCTTCTCCGACCAAGAGACCCAGTACTTC,CASSFSDQETQYF
TRBD1,TRBJ2-5,TRBV5-1,NA,TGCGCCAGCAGCTCGGGACAGCACCAAGAGACCCAGTACTTC,CASSSGQHQETQYF
NA,TRBJ1-1,TRBV18,few,TGTGCCAGCTCACCTCGGCCGGAGCAGGGGAAAACTGAAGCTTTCTTT,CASSPRPEQGKTEAFF
NA,TRBJ2-5,TRBV6-1,few,TGTGCCAGCAGTGAAGCCGGTTCACGGGGAAAGACCCAGTACTTC,CASSEAGSRGKTQYF
TRBD1,TRBJ1-1,TRBV5-4,NA,TGTGCCAGCAGCATACAGGGGGCCACTGAAGCTTTCTTT,CASSIQGATEAFF
NA,TRBJ2-7,TRBV27,once,TGTGCCAGCAGTTTATCGATTCTAGCAGCATACGAGCAGTACTTC,CASSLSILAAYEQYF
TRBD1,TRBJ1-2,TRBV7-2,NA,TGTGCCAGCAGCTCTGGGACAGGGCTAGGCTACACCTTC,CASSSGTGLGYTF
NA,TRBJ1-1,TRBV4-2,NA,TGTGCCAGCAGCCAAGAGGTCAGATCTGAAGCTTTCTTT,CASSQEVRSEAFF
NA,TRBJ2-1,TRBV6-1,NA,TGCGGGGTCAAACGAGGAAATGAGCAGTTCTTC,CGVKRGNEQFF
NA,TRBJ2-5,TRBV13,NA,TGTGCCAGCAGCTCCGGAGGGGCGAAAGAGACCCAGTACTTC,CASSSGGAKETQYF
NA,TRBJ2-3,TRBV4-2,NA,TGTGCCAGCAGCCAAGATTCCGGAGATACGCAGTATTTT,CASSQDSGDTQYF
TRBD2,TRBJ2-5,TRBV9,NA,TGTGCCAGCAGCGTAGGACTAGCGGACCAAGAGACCCAGTACTTC,CASSVGLADQETQYF
TRBD2,TRBJ2-1,TRBV28,NA,TGTGCCAGCAATTGGGGGGGGGATGAGCAGTTCTTC,CASNWGGDEQFF
NA,TRBJ2-5,TRBV4-3,few,TGCGCCAGCAGCCCCCATGCGGGGTGGGGGACCCAGTACTTC,CASSPHAGWGTQYF
NA,TRBJ1-1,TRBV4-2,NA,TGTGCCAGCAGCCAAGATGCCCAGGCAACTGAAGCTTTCTTT,CASSQDAQATEAFF
NA,TRBJ1-5,TRBV7-9,NA,TGTGCCAGCAGCTTGGATGGAGGGCAGCCCCAGCATTTT,CASSLDGGQPQHF
NA,TRBJ1-4,TRBV5-4,NA,TGTGCCAGCAGCCCCGACCCAGGAAGAACTAATGAAAAACTGTTTTTT,CASSPDPGRTNEKLFF
NA,TRBJ2-2,TRBV9,NA,TGTGCCAGCAGCGTAGCGGGCGGGGAGCTGTTTTTT,CASSVAGGELFF
NA,TRBJ1-4,TRBV4-1,NA,TGCGCCAGCAGCCAAGACGGAAAACTGTTTTTT,CASSQDGKLFF
NA,TRBJ2-7,TRBV28,once,TGTGCCAGCAGTTACCGGCAGGGCCCGCGGGGACCCTACGAGCAGTACTTC,CASSYRQGPRGPYEQYF
NA,TRBJ1-5,TRBV6-5,NA,TGTGCCAGCAGTTCCACGGGGATGGGCAATCAGCCCCAGCATTTT,CASSSTGMGNQPQHF
TRBD1,TRBJ1-1,TRBV7-6,NA,TGTGCCAGCAGCCAACGGACAGGGAAGAACACTGAAGCTTTCTTT,CASSQRTGKNTEAFF
NA,TRBJ2-1,TRBV5-4,NA,TGTGCCAGCAGCCACGAAGGACAGAAATCCTACAATGAGCAGTTCTTC,CASSHEGQKSYNEQFF
NA,TRBJ1-1,TRBV25-1,few,TGTGCCAGCAGTGAATGGGGGGTTGGGAAGAACACTGAAGCTTTCTTT,CASSEWGVGKNTEAFF
TRBD1,TRBJ2-7,TRBV4-1,NA,TGCGCCAGCAGCCAAGAAGAGGGGGCGGTTTTGGGGTACGAGCAGTACTTC,CASSQEEGAVLGYEQYF
NA,TRBJ1-1,TRBV19,NA,TGTGCCAGTAGTATTGACAGTTTCACTGAAGCTTTCTTT,CASSIDSFTEAFF
TRBD2,TRBJ2-5,TRBV19,few,TGTGCCAGTAGTATAAGGAGCGGGGGGGCCGTGGAGACCCAGTACTTC,CASSIRSGGAVETQYF
TRBD1,TRBJ1-4,TRBV19,NA,TGTGCCAGTACTACGACAGGGGGTGAAAAACTGTTTTTT,CASTTTGGEKLFF
TRBD2,TRBJ2-1,TRBV6-4,NA,TGTGCCAGCAGTGATTCTCGGGGGGGCTCCTACAATGAGCAGTTCTTC,CASSDSRGGSYNEQFF
NA,TRBJ1-1,TRBV28,NA,TGTGCCAGCAGTTTATTGAGCGGGCCCTTTGCTGAAGCTTTCTTT,CASSLLSGPFAEAFF
TRBD1,TRBJ2-7,TRBV6-1,NA,TGTGCCAGCTCTCCGGGACAGGGAGCGTACGAGCAGTACTTC,CASSPGQGAYEQYF
NA,TRBJ1-2,TRBV11-2,few,TGTGCCAGCAGCTTATCAGGGTATGGCTACACCTTC,CASSLSGYGYTF